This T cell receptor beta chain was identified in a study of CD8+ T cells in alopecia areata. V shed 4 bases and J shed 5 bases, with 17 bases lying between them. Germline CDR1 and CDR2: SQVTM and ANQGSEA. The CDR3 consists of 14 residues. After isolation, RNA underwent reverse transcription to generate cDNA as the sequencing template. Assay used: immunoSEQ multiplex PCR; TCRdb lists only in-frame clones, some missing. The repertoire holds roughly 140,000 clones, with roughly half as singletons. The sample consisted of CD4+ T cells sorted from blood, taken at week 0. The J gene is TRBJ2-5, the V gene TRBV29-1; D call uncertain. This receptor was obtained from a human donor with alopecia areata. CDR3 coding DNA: TGCAGCGTTGGAGGTTCGGGCAAGTCGGAGACCCAGTACTTC. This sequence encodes CSVGGSGKSETQYF.